The rows below give T cell receptor beta chains drawn from one sample of a study of cytomegalovirus exposure and HLA in healthy donors. Profiling relied on immunoSEQ multiplex PCR, and the TCRdb table lists in-frame clones only, not all of them. The sample has 70,000 to 100,000 clones, 69% seen once; the top ten hold more than 2.5%. Sequencing was performed on PBMCs. Source of these receptors: a man aged 50-59 years in good health and CMV-seronegative. CDR3s include the opening cysteine and the closing phenylalanine or tryptophan. Each record gives: V gene, CDR3 protein.

v_call: TRBV27
cdr3_aa: CASRPSWDRGRFEQFF

v_call: TRBV13
cdr3_aa: CASSISTSGGNEQFF

v_call: TRBV9
cdr3_aa: CASSPRGGYGYTF

v_call: TRBV30
cdr3_aa: CAWGRQGNQPQHF

v_call: TRBV5-6
cdr3_aa: CASSPDRGLNTEAFF

v_call: TRBV12-5
cdr3_aa: CASGPTGVGGYTF

v_call: TRBV2
cdr3_aa: CASSVRRQGAGNTIYF

v_call: TRBV30
cdr3_aa: CAWSYRGSTGNTIYF

v_call: TRBV9
cdr3_aa: CASSVVGHRLAPAPSTDTQYF

v_call: TRBV7-2
cdr3_aa: CASSLGWSGAEAFF

v_call: TRBV5-1
cdr3_aa: CASSLRGQTVNYGYTF

v_call: TRBV19
cdr3_aa: CASSRGVVVANVLTF

v_call: TRBV27
cdr3_aa: CASSLSGTGGDAQYF

v_call: TRBV7-2
cdr3_aa: CASSLGLAGRTDTQYF

v_call: TRBV7-9
cdr3_aa: CASRVQGWVTEQFF

v_call: TRBV7-2
cdr3_aa: CASSLDPDSFYGYTF

v_call: TRBV7-2
cdr3_aa: CASSLRQGYGYTF

v_call: TRBV30
cdr3_aa: CAWSVLVSVQYF

v_call: TRBV4-2
cdr3_aa: CASSQGPEAYGYTF

v_call: TRBV11-2
cdr3_aa: CASSSLGGTGVNYGYTF

v_call: TRBV7-9
cdr3_aa: CASSFKGLAGGNIQYF

v_call: TRBV7-3
cdr3_aa: CASSLNRGEQFF

v_call: TRBV5-1
cdr3_aa: CASSRGQNNSPLHF

v_call: TRBV4-2
cdr3_aa: CASSQSLSGSGPQETQYF